Described below is a single TCR beta chain sequence and its context. No antigen is known for it. A second roughly 7 to 11 cycle PCR used barcoded and J-beta primers. TCRdb ran MiXCR on the 5' RACE reads and lists one entry per CDR3 protein. In the table there are around 800,000 distinct CDR3 sequences, approximately 67% of which are singletons. This CDR3 contains 12 residues. The ends were cut back, 6 bases at V and 7 bases at J, with 12 bases in the middle. The record originates from a study of blood T cells in healthy people across ages. Regarding the study as a whole: Estimates of diversity drawn from one million T cells were considered underestimates. Unsorted PBMCs blocked a conclusive comparison of naive and antigen-experienced cells.

The donors, healthy Caucasians from Russia, were aged 6 to 90. Extractions gave at least 5 micrograms of total RNA per sample. V and J are TRBV12-3 or TRBV12-4 and TRBJ1-2, with D unresolved. The sample taken for sequencing was blood. The receptor was isolated from a young man in good health. CDR3 protein: CASRSRTGGYTF. DNA for the CDR3: TGTGCCAGCAGGAGTCGGACCGGTGGCTACACCTTC.